The TCR beta chain described here comes from a study of blood T cell repertoires in COVID-19. The germline V gene encodes CDR1 SGHDT and CDR2 YYEEEE. V dropped 4 bases and J dropped 0 bases, with 11 bases sitting between them. The CDR3 runs 15 residues. Sequenced by immunoSEQ multiplex PCR; TCRdb stores in-frame clones only, minus some. The sample contains under 150,000 clones, about 84% of which appear only once. The sequencing sample was made of peripheral blood. This chain uses TRBV5-6 with TRBJ2-1; unclear D gene. The source of this sequence is a man between 50 and 59 years old with acute or convalescent COVID-19. DNA of the CDR3: TGTGCCAGCAGCCAACTCGTGAGCTCCTACAATGAGCAGTTCTTC. Protein: CASSQLVSSYNEQFF.